One sample yielded the 26 T cell receptor beta chains listed below, sequenced in a study of blood T cell repertoires in COVID-19 (dated by TCRdb to 2020 to 2022). Library method: the immunoSEQ multiplex PCR assay. The table was pulled from immuneACCESS by TCRdb, which kept in-frame rearrangements only. Such tables lose some clones; where checked, under half of the loss comes from unresolved V genes, and the rest has no known cause. Within this sample are about 240,000 clones, with about 87% of them counted one time only. The ten largest make up about 2.5% of the sample. What was sequenced was PBMCs or T cells enriched from blood (not recorded which). These receptors all come from a woman between 25 and 40 years old with acute COVID-19.

This clone has just a few counts. V is TRBV5-8 and J is TRBJ1-2; D is unresolved. Per the germline V gene, CDR1 is SGHTS and CDR2 is YDEGEE. The V and J ends lost 4 bases and 1 base respectively, with 11 bases between them. This CDR3 region has 14 residues. In nucleotides, the CDR3 is TGTGCCAGCAGCCCAGACCGGGTTAACTATGGCTACACCTTC. Translating it yields CASSPDRVNYGYTF.

This chain joins TRBV3-1 (or the pseudogene TRBV3-2) and TRBJ1-1; D call uncertain. The V gene lost 4 bases and the J gene lost 11 bases, with 14 bases spanning the gap. The CDR3 spans 12 residues. Germline V lookup: CDR1 LGHDT, CDR2 YNNKEL (reference sequence). The CDR3: CASSPRRGAAFF. CDR3 in DNA: TGTGCCAGCAGCCCTCGTCGGGGTGCGGCTTTCTTT.

The chain couples TRBV19 to TRBJ1-2; 8 bases align to TRBD1. Germline CDR1 reads LNHDA; CDR2 reads SQIVND (reference sequence). The V segment lost 10 bases and the J segment 8 bases; nucleotides outside the gene matches: 6. CDR3 length: 11 residues. The DNA of the CDR3 is TGTGCCACCTCCGGACAGGGAGGCTACACCTTC. Encoded protein: CATSGQGGYTF.

This clone was seen a handful of times. The chain has TRBV7-2 and TRBJ2-3; D is possibly TRBD2 (6 bases). The V gene's germline CDR1 is SGHTA and CDR2 FQGNSA. This CDR3 has 14 residues. V lost 3 bases, J lost 7 bases, and 14 bases lay in between. The CDR3 DNA follows: TGTGCCAGCAGCTTTGGTGGGACTCTAAATACGCAGTATTTT. This translates into CASSFGGTLNTQYF.

This clone was recorded only once. This chain uses TRBV27 with TRBJ1-1, with D possibly being TRBD1 (5 bases). CDR3 length: 14 residues. Germline-derived CDR1 and CDR2 are MNHEY and SMNVEV (reference sequence). V dropped 6 bases and J dropped 2 bases, with 13 bases sitting between them. CDR3 nucleotides: TGTGCCAGCAGGCCACCGGGACTAAACACTGAAGCTTTCTTT. Protein product: CASRPPGLNTEAFF.

This clone was recorded once. This CDR3 reads CASSRTGDTEAFF. The CDR3 DNA reads TGTGCCAGCAGTCGGACAGGGGACACTGAAGCTTTCTTT. The genes are TRBV12-3 or TRBV12-4 and TRBJ1-1, with 9 nucleotides matching TRBD1. Trimming took 5 bases from V and 3 from J; bases not matched to a gene: 1. The CDR3 is 13 residues long.

The V and J genes are TRBV4-1 and TRBJ2-2, with D possibly being TRBD1 (6 bases). The germline V gene encodes CDR1 MGHRA and CDR2 YSYEKL. V dropped 4 bases and J dropped 6 bases, with 9 bases sitting between them. The CDR3 totals 13 residues. The CDR3 sequence: CASSLGQSGELFF. The DNA of the CDR3 is TGCGCCAGCAGCCTAGGACAGTCCGGGGAGCTGTTTTTT.

The V gene is TRBV6-5, the J gene TRBJ1-6; 10 bases match TRBD1. CDR3 length: 15 residues. The germline V gene encodes CDR1 MNHEY and CDR2 SVGAGI. V was pared by 5 bases and J by 9 bases, with 7 bases of the junction left unmatched. The CDR3 spells CASSQPTGGTSPLHF. The DNA of the CDR3 is TGTGCCAGCAGTCAACCGACAGGGGGCACTTCACCCCTCCACTTT.

Written as DNA, the CDR3 is TGTGCCAGCAGCGACAGGGGAGGAAACACCATATATTTT. Its translation is CASSDRGGNTIYF. This chain links TRBV5-4 with TRBJ1-3; 8 nucleotides agree with TRBD1. This CDR3 is 13 amino acids long. Germline CDR1 is SGHNT and CDR2 is YYREEE (reference sequence). V trimming: 4 bases; J trimming: 4 bases; junction bases outside the gene matches: 1.

The gene calls are TRBV7-9 and TRBJ1-2; 7 bases agree with TRBD1. The V gene end was trimmed by 1 base and the J gene end by 2 bases; junction bases not matched to a gene: 1. The germline V gene encodes CDR1 SEHNR and CDR2 FQNEAQ (reference sequence). This CDR3 contains 14 residues. The CDR3 bases are TGTGCCAGCAGCTTAGGGGGACAGAACTATGGCTACACCTTC. Translating it yields CASSLGGQNYGYTF.

This sequence joins TRBV3-1 (or the pseudogene TRBV3-2) and TRBJ2-1, with 8 bases aligning to TRBD2. The CDR3 is made up of 15 amino acids. Germline assignment: CDR1 LGHDT and CDR2 YNNKEL (reference sequence). The V and J ends lost 3 bases and 6 bases, in that order; junction bases with no gene match: 7. CDR3 DNA sequence: TGTGCCAGCAGCCAGGGACTAGGGCCTTCCAATGAGCAGTTCTTC. It codes for CASSQGLGPSNEQFF.

The CDR3 DNA reads as TGTGCCAGCAGTTTATCCACAGTTCCTTTGGAAGATACGCAGTATTTT. This encodes CASSLSTVPLEDTQYF. This chain uses TRBV27 with TRBJ2-3; D call uncertain. V was clipped by 0 bases and J by 5 bases, with 15 bases between them. The CDR3 has 16 amino acids. CDR1 is MNHEY, CDR2 SMNVEV, per germline (reference sequence).

The rearrangement joins TRBV7-8 to TRBJ1-1; D is perhaps TRBD1 (5 bases). This CDR3 is built from 16 residues. Germline assignment: CDR1 SGHVS and CDR2 FQNEAQ. V dropped 5 bases and J dropped 5 bases, with 21 bases sitting between them. The CDR3 DNA sequence: TGTGCCAGCAGCCTAAGGGGTTGGGGTGAAGAAACTGAAGCTTTCTTT. Its protein product is CASSLRGWGEETEAFF.

The chain recombines TRBV7-9 with TRBJ2-7, with 7 bases matching TRBD1. The J segment lost 6 bases and the V segment lost 5 bases, leaving 4 bases of the junction unmatched. CDR1 and CDR2 (germline): SEHNR, FQNEAQ (reference sequence). This CDR3 is built from 12 residues. DNA for the CDR3: TGTGCCAGCAGCGCCTACAGGGGCGAGCAGTACTTC. It yields the protein CASSAYRGEQYF.

This chain joins TRBV5-1 and TRBJ1-2, with TRBD1 as a possible D gene (5 bases). Germline-derived CDR1 and CDR2 are SGHRS and YFSETQ. The germline V and J ends were trimmed by 1 base and 5 bases, with 12 bases remaining between them. The CDR3 is made up of 14 amino acids. CDR3 amino acids: CASSLTGDGYGYTF. CDR3 nucleotides: TGCGCCAGCAGCTTGACAGGTGACGGTTATGGCTACACCTTC.

V gene TRBV5-6 combines with J gene TRBJ2-7; 7 bases agree with TRBD2. Germline V gene lookup returns CDR1 SGHDT and CDR2 YYEEEE. The CDR3 length is 14 residues. Trimming at V came to 4 bases and at J to 2 bases, leaving 6 bases not matched to a gene. The CDR3 protein is CASSPSGITYEQYF. The CDR3 DNA sequence: TGTGCCAGCAGCCCAAGCGGGATCACCTACGAGCAGTACTTC.

The chain combines TRBV12-5 with TRBJ2-2, with 7 bases aligning to TRBD1. Looked up from germline, CDR1 is LGHNT and CDR2 is FRNRAP. This CDR3 contains 15 residues. V gave up 0 bases and J gave up 6 bases; unmatched junction bases: 4. The CDR3 nucleotides read TGTGCTAGTGGTTTGGTTACAGGGGTCCCCGGGGAGCTGTTTTTT. It encodes CASGLVTGVPGELFF.

The table lists this clone with a count of one. V gene TRBV6-5 combines with J gene TRBJ1-1; D remains unclear. Germline V gives CDR1 MNHEY, CDR2 SVGAGI. V was trimmed by 7 bases and J by 0 bases, leaving 15 bases between them. The CDR3 totals 15 residues. CDR3 nucleotide sequence: TGTGCCAGCACTACCTTAACGAGCCTGAACACTGAAGCTTTCTTT. Its protein product is CASTTLTSLNTEAFF.

V and J are TRBV29-1 and TRBJ2-7; 7 bases are shared with TRBD1. Germline V gene data show CDR1 as SQVTM and CDR2 as ANQGSEA. The CDR3 totals 14 residues. Trimming cost V 0 bases and J 0 bases; bases outside gene matches: 2. CDR3 in DNA: TGCAGCGTTGAAGATCGGGACAGCTCCTACGAGCAGTACTTC. Translating gives CSVEDRDSSYEQYF.

This chain joins TRBV5-1 and TRBJ2-3, with TRBD2 matching 8 bases. CDR1 is SGHRS and CDR2 is YFSETQ in the germline V gene. The length of the CDR3 is 18 residues. Losses at the gene ends were 1 base for V and 1 base for J; bases not matched to a gene: 11. Written as DNA, the CDR3 is TGCGCCAGCAGCTTGTCGCCGCGGACTAGCCGACGCACAGATACGCAGTATTTT. Protein product: CASSLSPRTSRRTDTQYF.

This chain joins TRBV19 and TRBJ2-5; perhaps TRBD2 as D (6 bases). Germline V gene sequence: CDR1 LNHDA, CDR2 SQIVND (reference sequence). V lost 3 bases, J lost 7 bases, and 24 bases lay in between. The CDR3 totals 17 residues. The CDR3 region is CASSIAPWGGSEGTQYF. The CDR3 nucleotides read TGTGCCAGTAGTATTGCTCCCTGGGGAGGTTCAGAGGGGACCCAGTACTTC.

This sequence joins TRBV4-1 and TRBJ1-1; D unclear. Between the trimmed V and J ends, which lost 0 bases and 3 bases, there was a span of 11 bases. CDR1 and CDR2 from the germline V gene are MGHRA and YSYEKL. CDR3 length: 15 amino acids. In DNA form, the CDR3 reads TGCGCCAGCAGCCAAGATTCTGACTCGGACACTGAAGCTTTCTTT. Translated, it gives CASSQDSDSDTEAFF.

This chain uses TRBV5-1 with TRBJ2-2; no reliable D call. CDR3 length: 13 residues. Germline loops: CDR1 SGHRS, CDR2 YFSETQ. V lost 0 bases and J 5 bases, leaving 5 bases between the germline ends. As DNA, the CDR3 is TGCGCCAGCAGCTTGGTCCCAACCGGGGAGCTGTTTTTT. Its protein product is CASSLVPTGELFF. Looking up the rest from reference TRBV5-1 and TRBJ2-2 gives the full variable domain: KAGVTQTPRYLIKTRGQQVTLSCSPISGHRSVSWYQQTPGQGLQFLFEYFSETQRNKGNFPGRFSGRQFSNSRSEMNVSTLELGDSALYLCASSLVPTGELFFGEGSRLTVL.

The count of this clone is one. This chain uses TRBV30 with TRBJ2-1; TRBD1 agrees at 8 bases. With V trimmed by 3 bases and J by 8 bases, 6 bases remained unmatched. The CDR3 sequence is 13 residues long. The V gene's germline CDR1 is GTSNPN and CDR2 SVGIG (reference sequence). The CDR3 reads CAWRDRVKDEQFF. As DNA, the CDR3 is TGTGCCTGGAGGGACAGGGTTAAGGATGAGCAGTTCTTC.

This chain links TRBV4-1 with TRBJ2-1; TRBD2 agrees at 12 bases. V lost 1 base to trimming and J lost 7 bases; unmatched junction nucleotides: 11. This CDR3 region has 18 residues. The V gene's germline CDR1 is MGHRA and CDR2 YSYEKL. The chain's CDR3 is CASSQVRASGGAGNEQFF. As DNA, the CDR3 is TGCGCCAGCAGCCAAGTCAGAGCTAGCGGGGGGGCTGGGAATGAGCAGTTCTTC.

V usage is TRBV6-5 and J usage is TRBJ2-1, with TRBD1 identical over 9 bases. V trimming: 5 bases; J trimming: 6 bases; junction bases outside the gene matches: 5. Germline V CDR1 and CDR2: MNHEY, SVGAGI. The CDR3 totals 14 residues. The CDR3 region has the DNA TGTGCCAGCAGTACCGGGACAGGGACCAATGAGCAGTTCTTC. Its translation is CASSTGTGTNEQFF.